This note documents a single T cell receptor beta chain sequence. Assay used: immunoSEQ multiplex PCR; TCRdb lists only in-frame clones, some missing. In the table there are approximately 120,000 clones, roughly nine tenths of which are singletons. This sample was taken from a study of control samples from healthy donors and cancer patients. Trimming pared 2 bases from V and 5 bases from J, leaving 13 bases between. The germline V gene encodes CDR1 WNHNN and CDR2 SYGVQD (reference sequence). CDR3 length: 14 amino acids. This TCR came from a human donor in good health. The donor label of this sample is uncertain. The sequenced sample consisted of blood. This sequence joins TRBV10-1 and TRBJ2-7; D possibly corresponds to TRBD1 (6 bases). This CDR3 reads CASSEGSGAHEQYF. The CDR3 DNA is TGCGCCAGCAGTGAGGGATCAGGGGCCCACGAGCAGTACTTC.